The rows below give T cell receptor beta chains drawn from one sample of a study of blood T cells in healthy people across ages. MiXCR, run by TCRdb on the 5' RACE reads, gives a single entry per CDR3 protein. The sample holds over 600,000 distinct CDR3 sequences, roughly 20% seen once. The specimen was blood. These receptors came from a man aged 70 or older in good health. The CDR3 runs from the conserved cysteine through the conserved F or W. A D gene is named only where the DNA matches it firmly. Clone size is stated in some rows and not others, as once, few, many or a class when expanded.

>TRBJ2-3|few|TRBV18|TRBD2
CASSPQGGSTDTQYF
TGTGCCAGCTCACCACAAGGCGGGAGTACAGATACGCAGTATTTT
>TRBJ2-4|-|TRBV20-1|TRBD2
CSARAPTSGVLAKNIQYF
TGCAGTGCTAGAGCTCCGACTAGCGGGGTACTAGCCAAAAACATTCAGTACTTC
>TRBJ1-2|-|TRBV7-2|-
CASSPGVGGIYGYTF
TGTGCCAGCAGCCCAGGGGTCGGGGGGATTTATGGCTACACCTTC
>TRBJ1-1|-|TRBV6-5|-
CASSYGINTEAFF
TGTGCCAGCAGTTATGGAATAAACACTGAAGCTTTCTTT
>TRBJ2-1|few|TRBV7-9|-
CASSSGRPGLGGRLF
TGTGCCAGCAGCTCCGGACGTCCAGGACTCGGAGGAAGGCTCTTC
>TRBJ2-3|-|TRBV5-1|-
CASTVEGQSTDTQYF
TGCGCCAGCACCGTAGAAGGACAGAGCACAGATACGCAGTATTTT
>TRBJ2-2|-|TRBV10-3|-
CAISVPMETGELFF
TGTGCCATCAGTGTACCGATGGAAACCGGGGAGCTGTTTTTT
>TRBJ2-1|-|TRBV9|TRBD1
CASSPGQGNNEQFF
TGTGCCAGCAGCCCGGGACAGGGGAACAATGAGCAGTTCTTC
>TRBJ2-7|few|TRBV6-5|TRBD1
CASSHRGERAYEQYF
TGTGCCAGCAGTCACAGGGGTGAGAGGGCCTACGAGCAGTACTTC
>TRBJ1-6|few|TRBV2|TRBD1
CASRGDREPPSPLHF
TGTGCCAGCAGGGGGGACAGGGAGCCTCCTTCTCCCCTCCACTTT